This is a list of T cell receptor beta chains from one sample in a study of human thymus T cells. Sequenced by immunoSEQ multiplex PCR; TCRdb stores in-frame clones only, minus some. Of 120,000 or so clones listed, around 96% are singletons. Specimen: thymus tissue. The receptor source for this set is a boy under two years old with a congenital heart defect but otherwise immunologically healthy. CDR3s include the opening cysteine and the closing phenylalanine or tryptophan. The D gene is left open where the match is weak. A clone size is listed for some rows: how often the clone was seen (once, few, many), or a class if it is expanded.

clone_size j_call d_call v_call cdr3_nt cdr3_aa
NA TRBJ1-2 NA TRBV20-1 TGCAGTGCTAGAGTGGGCTATGGCTACACCTTC CSARVGYGYTF
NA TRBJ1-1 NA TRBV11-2 TGTGCCAGCAGCCCGGGTGGGGAGAACACTGAAGCTTTCTTT CASSPGGENTEAFF
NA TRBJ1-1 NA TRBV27 TGTGCCAGCAGTTTATTTGGGGAGGCCACTGAAGCTTTCTTT CASSLFGEATEAFF
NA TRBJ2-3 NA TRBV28 TGTGCCAGCAGTTTTAGGGAAACAGATACGCAGTATTTT CASSFRETDTQYF
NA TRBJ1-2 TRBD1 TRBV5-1 TGCGCCAGCAGCTTGGCCTATAGGACAGGGGGCAGGAATGGCTACACCTTC CASSLAYRTGGRNGYTF
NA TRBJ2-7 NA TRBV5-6 TGTGCCAGCAGCTTGTTCGTTTCGGGGGCGTACGAGCAGTACTTC CASSLFVSGAYEQYF
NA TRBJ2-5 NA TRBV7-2 TGTGCCAGCAGCTTAGGGACCGAAAAGCAGGGAGAGACCCAGTACTTC CASSLGTEKQGETQYF
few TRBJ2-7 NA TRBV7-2 TGTGCCAGCAGCTCAACCAAGGAGGGGACAATCCTATACGAGCAGTACTTC CASSSTKEGTILYEQYF
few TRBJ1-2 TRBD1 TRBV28 TGTGCCAGCAGTTTAGCCCTCGTCGGGACAGGGAAGGTTGGCTACACCTTC CASSLALVGTGKVGYTF
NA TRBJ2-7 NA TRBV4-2 TGTGCCAGCAGCCAGGAAGTGGCTCGGCGAGGGCATTACGAGCAGTACTTC CASSQEVARRGHYEQYF
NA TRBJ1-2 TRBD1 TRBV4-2 TGTGCCAGCAGCCAGGATTGGACAGGGCCTAACTATGGCTACACCTTC CASSQDWTGPNYGYTF
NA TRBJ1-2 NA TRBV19 TGTGCCAGTCGGGACCCTTGCTATGGCTACACCTTC CASRDPCYGYTF
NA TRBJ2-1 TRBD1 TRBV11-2 TGTGCCAGCAGCCCGACCGGGACAGGGGGTCCGAATGAGCAGTTCTTC CASSPTGTGGPNEQFF
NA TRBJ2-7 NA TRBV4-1 TGCGCCAGCAGCCAAGATCCGAAGTCCTACGAGCAGTACTTC CASSQDPKSYEQYF
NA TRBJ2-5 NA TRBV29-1 TGCAGCGTTGCTACCCTCCGCGAGACCCAGTACTTC CSVATLRETQYF
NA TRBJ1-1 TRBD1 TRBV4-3 TGCGCCAGCAGCCAAGATTCGGACAGGGGGCGCGGGGGGAACACTGAAGCTTTCTTT CASSQDSDRGRGGNTEAFF
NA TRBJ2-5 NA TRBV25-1 TGTGCCAGCAGCGCAGCGAAGGGTCCTGGGGACAAAGAGACCCAGTACTTC CASSAAKGPGDKETQYF
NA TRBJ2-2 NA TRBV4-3 TGCGCCAGCAGCCATGCCTGGGGGGGACACGGAAAAAGAAAGGATAAACCCGGGGAGCTGTTTTTT CASSHAWGGHGKRKDKPGELFF
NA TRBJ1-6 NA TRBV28 TGTGCCAGCACGTTGTGGGGGTCACCCCTCCACTTT CASTLWGSPLHF
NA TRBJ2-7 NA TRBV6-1 TGTGCCAGCAGTGCAGACAGCCTTTCCTACGAGCAGTACTTC CASSADSLSYEQYF
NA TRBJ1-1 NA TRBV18 TGTGCCAGCTCACCACCCAGTGGGGAAGCTTTCTTT CASSPPSGEAFF
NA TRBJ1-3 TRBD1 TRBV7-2 TGTGCCAGCAGCTTAGGATCAGGGACAGGGGCGCCTGGAAACACCATATATTTT CASSLGSGTGAPGNTIYF
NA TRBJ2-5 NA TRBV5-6 TGTGCCAGCAGCGTCCGTTTTGGGGGACTCTCTCAAGAGACCCAGTACTTC CASSVRFGGLSQETQYF
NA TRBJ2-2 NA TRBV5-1 TGCGCCAGCAGCTTCGACAGCCGATCTGGCGGGGAGCTGTTTTTT CASSFDSRSGGELFF
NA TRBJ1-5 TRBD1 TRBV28 TGTGCCAGCAGTCACGGGACAGGGAGCGACAATCAGCCCCAGCATTTT CASSHGTGSDNQPQHF
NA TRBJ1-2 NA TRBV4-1 TGCGCCAGCAGCCAACTAGGGCAGGGGAGGGTCGACTACACCTTC CASSQLGQGRVDYTF
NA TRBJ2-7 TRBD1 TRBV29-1 TGCAGCGCCCGGGACAGGGCCTACGAGCAGTACTTC CSARDRAYEQYF
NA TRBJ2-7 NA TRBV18 TGTGCCAGCTCCCAGAGAGGGCAGCCGACCTACGAGCAGTACTTC CASSQRGQPTYEQYF
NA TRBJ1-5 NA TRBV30 TGTGCCTGGAGTCTACAGGGAGGGAAGCAGCCCCAGCATTTT CAWSLQGGKQPQHF
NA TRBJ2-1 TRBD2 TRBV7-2 TGTGCCAGCAGCACCTCTAGGATAAGCGGGGGCTACAATGAGCAGTTCTTC CASSTSRISGGYNEQFF
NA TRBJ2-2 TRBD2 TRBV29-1 TGCAGCGTTCTCAGGTGGCGGGGGGGCCCCGGGGAGCTGTTTTTT CSVLRWRGGPGELFF
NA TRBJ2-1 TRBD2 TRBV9 TGTGCCAGCAGCAACAAGGGACTAGCGGGGGTAAATGAGCAGTTCTTC CASSNKGLAGVNEQFF
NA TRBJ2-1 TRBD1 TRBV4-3 TGCGCCAGCAGAGGAAGGGGGGGACAGGGGAACAATGAGCAGTTCTTC CASRGRGGQGNNEQFF
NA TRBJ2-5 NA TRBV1 TGCACCAGCAGCCGTGAATATCAAGCGGGGGGGCTCCCAGAGACCCAGTACTTC CTSSREYQAGGLPETQYF
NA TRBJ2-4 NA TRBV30 TGTGCCTGGAGACCCACGGGGCGTTCAGCCAAAAACATTCAGTACTTC CAWRPTGRSAKNIQYF
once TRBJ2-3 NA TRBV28 TGTGCCAGCAGTTTAAAACCCCCGGCAGATACGCAGTATTTT CASSLKPPADTQYF
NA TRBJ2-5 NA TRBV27 TGTGCCAGCGGGGGTCGGGCGGGGAAGAAGACCCAGTACTTC CASGGRAGKKTQYF
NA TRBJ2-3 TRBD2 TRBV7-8 TGTGCCAGCAGCTGCGGGGGGGTAGGAGATACGCAGTATTTT CASSCGGVGDTQYF
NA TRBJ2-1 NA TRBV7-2 TGTGCCAGCAGCCCCCTCCCGACCTTACTAAATGAGCAGTTCTTC CASSPLPTLLNEQFF
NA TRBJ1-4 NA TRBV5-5 TGTGCCAGCAGCATATCCGGGCCCCGTAATGAAAAACTGTTTTTT CASSISGPRNEKLFF
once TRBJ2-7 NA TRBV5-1 TGCGCCAGCACCGACGGATACTACGAGCAGTACTTC CASTDGYYEQYF
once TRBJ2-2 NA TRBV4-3 TGCGCCAGCAGCCAAAAGTTGAACACCGGGGAGCTGTTTTTT CASSQKLNTGELFF
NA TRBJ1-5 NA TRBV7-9 TGTGCCAGCAGCTTCCGGGGAGGGAGCAATCAGCCCCAGCATTTT CASSFRGGSNQPQHF
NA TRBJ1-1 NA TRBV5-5 TGTGCCAGCAGCACCCTCCGAGGGGACACTGAAGCTTTCTTT CASSTLRGDTEAFF
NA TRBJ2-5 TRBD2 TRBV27 TGTGCCAGCAGTTTTAGGTGGGGGGGAGAGACCCAGTACTTC CASSFRWGGETQYF
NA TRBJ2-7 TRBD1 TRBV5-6 TGTGCCAGCAGCCGAAGGACAGGGTCGAAGTACTTC CASSRRTGSKYF
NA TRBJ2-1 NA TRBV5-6 TGTGCCAGCAGCTCGATGGGGGAGTCCTACAATGAGCAGTTCTTC CASSSMGESYNEQFF